The 19 T cell receptor beta chains in this list originate from one sample, sequenced in a study of control samples from healthy donors and cancer patients. Clones were read by immunoSEQ multiplex PCR, and TCRdb kept only the in-frame ones, dropping some. The sample has 350,000 to 450,000 clones, 80% to 95% seen once. Sequenced input: PBMCs. These TCRs come from a man aged 40-49 years with head and neck cancer.

This clone was counted a single time. CDR3 nucleotide sequence: TGTGCCAGCAGTCGACAGGGGACCGGGGCCAACGTCCTGACTTTC. This translates into CASSRQGTGANVLTF. The rearrangement joins TRBV6-5 to TRBJ2-6; 8 nucleotides line up with TRBD1. Germline lookup yields CDR1 MNHEY and CDR2 SVGAGI. V was pared by 5 bases and J by 4 bases, with 4 bases of the junction left unmatched. There are 15 residues in the CDR3.

The chain employs TRBV28 and TRBJ1-5; D gene uncertain. V lost 3 bases to trimming and J lost 0 bases, with 9 bases between them. This CDR3 contains 15 residues. CDR1 and CDR2 (germline): MDHEN, SYDVKM. The CDR3, as DNA: TGTGCCAGCAGTTTCCGAGCAGCTAGCAATCAGCCCCAGCATTTT. It specifies CASSFRAASNQPQHF. Drawing the rest from reference TRBV28 and TRBJ1-5, the complete variable domain is DVKVTQSSRYLVKRTGEKVFLECVQDMDHENMFWYRQDPGLGLRLIYFSYDVKMKEKGDIPEGYSVSREKKERFSLILESASTNQTSMYLCASSFRAASNQPQHFGDGTRLSIL.

This chain links TRBV7-3 with TRBJ1-1; D ambiguous. Looked up from germline, CDR1 is SGHTA and CDR2 is FQGTGA. V was cut by 2 bases and J by 8 bases, with 12 bases left in between. The CDR3 extends over 13 amino acids. In DNA form, the CDR3 reads TGTGCCAGCAGCTTAGGTATTGGGCAGGAAGCTTTCTTT. Amino acid sequence: CASSLGIGQEAFF.

This clone appeared once. In DNA form, the CDR3 reads TGTGCCAGTAGTATTCTAGCCACCAGCTCCTATAATTCACCCCTCCACTTT. Translated: CASSILATSSYNSPLHF. The V call is TRBV19, the J call TRBJ1-6; D is ambiguous. Trimming pared 3 bases from V and 0 bases from J, leaving 12 bases between. In germline, CDR1 is LNHDA, CDR2 SQIVND (reference sequence). The CDR3 is made up of 17 amino acids.

The rearrangement joins TRBV4-2 to TRBJ1-2; 11 positions match TRBD1. This CDR3 is built from 15 residues. V was pared by 1 base and J by 7 bases, with 5 bases of the junction left unmatched. Germline CDR1 and CDR2: LGHNA and YNFKEQ. CDR3 sequence reads: CASSQGGQGAGGYTF. The CDR3 DNA reads TGTGCCAGCAGCCAAGGAGGACAGGGGGCGGGTGGCTACACCTTC.

In nucleotides, the CDR3 is TGTGCCAGCACCCGACAGGGGACCGCTGATGAAGCTTTCTTT. Protein: CASTRQGTADEAFF. The chain couples TRBV6-6 to TRBJ1-1; 8 positions agree with TRBD1. The CDR3 has 14 residues. With 7 bases clipped from V and 7 bases from J, the junction kept 11 bases outside the gene matches. CDR1 is MNHNY, CDR2 SVGAGI, per germline (reference sequence).

The chain's CDR3 is CASSLDSSYGYTF. CDR3 DNA sequence: TGTGCCAGCAGCTTAGACAGTAGTTATGGCTACACCTTC. The chain recombines TRBV5-5 with TRBJ1-2; TRBD1 might be the D (5 bases). With 2 bases removed from V and 5 bases from J, the gap between germline ends came to 10 bases. Germline V CDR1 and CDR2: SGHKS, YYEKEE (reference sequence). The CDR3 sequence is 13 residues long.

The rearrangement uses TRBV28 and TRBJ1-6; 7 bases map to TRBD1. V shed 6 bases and J 10 bases; nucleotides not matched to a gene: 6. Germline V gene sequence: CDR1 MDHEN, CDR2 SYDVKM. The CDR3 has 13 residues. The CDR3 sequence: CASRHRGPSPLHF. CDR3 DNA: TGTGCCAGCAGGCACAGGGGCCCCTCACCCCTCCACTTT.

The rearrangement joins TRBV3-1 (or the pseudogene TRBV3-2) to TRBJ2-1; TRBD2 is a possible D gene (5 bases). The germline CDR1 and CDR2 sequences are LGHDT and YNNKEL (reference sequence). V gave up 4 bases and J gave up 4 bases, with 14 bases separating them. The CDR3 has 15 residues. In DNA, the CDR3 is TGTGCCAGCAGCCCGGACTTTATGGGGTACAATGAGCAGTTCTTC. Translated, it gives CASSPDFMGYNEQFF.

The chain has TRBV25-1 and TRBJ1-3; D remains unclear. Germline V lookup: CDR1 MGHDK, CDR2 SYGVNS. This CDR3 has 14 amino acids. V lost 7 bases and J 0 bases, leaving 10 bases between the germline ends. CDR3 in DNA: TGTGCCAGCAAAGGAAAACCCTCTGGAAACACCATATATTTT. Its translation: CASKGKPSGNTIYF.

The chain is built from TRBV11-2 and TRBJ2-7; D unresolved. The CDR3 has 14 amino acids. In germline, CDR1 is SGHAT, CDR2 FQNNGV. The V end was cut by 1 base, the J end by 6 bases, with 13 bases between. This chain's CDR3 is CASSLGVLSGEQYF. The CDR3 bases are TGTGCCAGCAGCTTAGGGGTTCTTTCGGGCGAGCAGTACTTC.

The rearrangement joins TRBV6-1 to TRBJ2-2; either TRBD1 or TRBD2 may supply D (5 bases each). V was trimmed by 1 base and J by 3 bases, leaving 9 bases between them. This CDR3 has 15 residues. Germline V gene sequence: CDR1 MNHNS, CDR2 SASEGT. CDR3 residues: CASSEGGVDTGELFF. The CDR3, as DNA: TGTGCCAGCAGTGAAGGAGGGGTGGACACCGGGGAGCTGTTTTTT.

The chain carries TRBV5-1 and TRBJ1-6; D gene ambiguous. The CDR3 has 15 residues. CDR1 is SGHRS and CDR2 is YFSETQ in the germline V gene. V gave up 2 bases and J gave up 9 bases, with 15 bases separating them. The CDR3 here is CASSFDSTVLSPLHF. The CDR3, as DNA: TGCGCCAGCAGCTTCGATTCGACCGTACTTTCACCCCTCCACTTT.

The chain recombines TRBV5-1 with TRBJ2-7; D gene ambiguous. This CDR3 region has 15 residues. The germline V gene encodes CDR1 SGHRS and CDR2 YFSETQ. Trimming took off 1 base at V and 7 bases at J, with 18 bases between the two ends. DNA for the CDR3: TGCGCCAGCAGCTTGACGTCTACACCCCAAGGGGAGCAGTACTTC. Its translation: CASSLTSTPQGEQYF.

The count of this clone is one. This chain uses TRBV29-1 with TRBJ1-4, with D possibly TRBD1 on 6 matching bases. Germline V lookup: CDR1 SQVTM, CDR2 ANQGSEA. CDR3 length equals 14 residues. Deletions cut 8 bases from V and 8 bases from J, with 21 bases between. This chain's CDR3 is CSFRQAHIEEKLFF. The CDR3 bases are TGCAGCTTCCGACAGGCCCATATTGAGGAAAAACTGTTTTTT.

The chain couples TRBV5-1 to TRBJ2-2; TRBD2 matches 7 bases. This CDR3 contains 16 residues. The V gene's germline CDR1 is SGHRS and CDR2 YFSETQ. With 2 bases clipped from V and 6 bases from J, the junction kept 10 bases outside the gene matches. Written as DNA, the CDR3 is TGCGCCAGCAGCTTCTCGGGGCAGGGAGGGGCCGGGGAGCTGTTTTTT. Its protein is CASSFSGQGGAGELFF.

The V gene is TRBV6-4, the J gene TRBJ1-1; D perhaps matches TRBD1 (6 bases). Germline lookup yields CDR1 MRHNA and CDR2 SNTAGT. This CDR3 is built from 14 residues. Deletions cut 4 bases from V and 3 bases from J, with 12 bases between. Here the CDR3 reads CASSAVQGDTEAFF. The CDR3 bases are TGTGCCAGCAGTGCGGTACAGGGAGACACTGAAGCTTTCTTT.

This chain joins TRBV13 and TRBJ2-1; 10 bases map to TRBD2. Germline V gene lookup returns CDR1 PRHDT and CDR2 FYEKMQ (reference sequence). V dropped 4 bases and J dropped 7; count of bases not matched to a gene: 4. This CDR3 has 14 amino acids. In DNA form, the CDR3 reads TGTGCCAGCAGCTCGGGACTAGCGAAGAATGAGCAGTTCTTC. Its protein product is CASSSGLAKNEQFF.

The chain has TRBV9 and TRBJ1-5; D perhaps matches TRBD1 (6 bases). The V and J ends lost 3 bases and 6 bases respectively, with 13 bases between them. This CDR3 region has 14 residues. Germline lookup yields CDR1 SGDLS and CDR2 YYNGEE. The CDR3 spells CASSGRQEGQPQHF. Written as DNA, the CDR3 is TGTGCCAGCAGCGGAAGACAGGAGGGTCAGCCCCAGCATTTT.